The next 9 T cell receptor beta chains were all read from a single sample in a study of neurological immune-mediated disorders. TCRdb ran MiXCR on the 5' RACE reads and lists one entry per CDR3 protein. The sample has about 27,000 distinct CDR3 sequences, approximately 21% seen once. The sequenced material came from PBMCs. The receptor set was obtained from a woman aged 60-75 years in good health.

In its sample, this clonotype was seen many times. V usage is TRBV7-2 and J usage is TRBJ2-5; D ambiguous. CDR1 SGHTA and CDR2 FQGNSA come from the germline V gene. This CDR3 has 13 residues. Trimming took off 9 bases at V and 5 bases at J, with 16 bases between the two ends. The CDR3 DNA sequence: TGTGCCAGTACCTACGACCCCGGTGAGACCCAGTACTTC. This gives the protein CASTYDPGETQYF. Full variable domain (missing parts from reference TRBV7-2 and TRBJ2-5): GAGVSQSPSNKVTEKGKDVELRCDPISGHTALYWYRQSLGQGLEFLIYFQGNSAPDKSGLPSDRFSAERTGGSVSTLTIQRTQQEDSAVYLCASTYDPGETQYFGPGTRLLVL.

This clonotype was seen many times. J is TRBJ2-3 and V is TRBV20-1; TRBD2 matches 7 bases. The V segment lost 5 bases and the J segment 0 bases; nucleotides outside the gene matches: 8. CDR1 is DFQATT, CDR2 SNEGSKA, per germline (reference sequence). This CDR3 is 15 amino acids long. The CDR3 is CSAAGEISSTDTQYF. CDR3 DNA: TGCAGTGCTGCGGGGGAAATTTCGAGCACAGATACGCAGTATTTT.

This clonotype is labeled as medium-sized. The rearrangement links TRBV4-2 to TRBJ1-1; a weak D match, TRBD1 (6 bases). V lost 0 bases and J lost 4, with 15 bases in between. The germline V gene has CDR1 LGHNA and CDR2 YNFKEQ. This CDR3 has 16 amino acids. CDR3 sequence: CASSQDQGQRSTEAFF. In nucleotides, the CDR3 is TGTGCCAGCAGCCAAGATCAAGGACAGCGGAGCACTGAAGCTTTCTTT.

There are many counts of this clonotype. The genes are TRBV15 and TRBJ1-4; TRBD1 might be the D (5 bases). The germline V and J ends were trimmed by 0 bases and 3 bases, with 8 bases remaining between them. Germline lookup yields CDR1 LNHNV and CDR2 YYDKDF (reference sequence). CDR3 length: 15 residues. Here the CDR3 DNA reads TGTGCCACCAGCAGAGACCAGGGCGCTAATGAAAAACTGTTTTTT. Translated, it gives CATSRDQGANEKLFF.

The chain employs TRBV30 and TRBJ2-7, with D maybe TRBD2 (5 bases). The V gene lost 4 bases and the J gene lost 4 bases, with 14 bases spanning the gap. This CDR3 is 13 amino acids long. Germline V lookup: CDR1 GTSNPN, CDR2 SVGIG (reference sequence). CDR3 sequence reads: CAWTPLKRYEQYF. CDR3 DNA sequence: TGTGCCTGGACCCCCCTGAAGCGGTACGAGCAGTACTTC.

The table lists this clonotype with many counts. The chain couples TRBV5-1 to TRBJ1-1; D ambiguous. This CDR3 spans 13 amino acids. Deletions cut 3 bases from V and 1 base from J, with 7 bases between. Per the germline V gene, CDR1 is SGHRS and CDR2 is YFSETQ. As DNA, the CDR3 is TGCGCCAGCAGCTGGGGAGGGAACACTGAAGCTTTCTTT. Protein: CASSWGGNTEAFF.

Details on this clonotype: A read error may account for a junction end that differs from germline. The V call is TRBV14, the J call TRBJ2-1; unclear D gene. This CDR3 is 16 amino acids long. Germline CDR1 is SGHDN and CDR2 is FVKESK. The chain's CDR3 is CASRQVLSYPGGEQFF. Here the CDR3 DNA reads TGTGCCAGCAGACAAGTTCTCTCTTACCCGGGTGGTGAGCAGTTCTTC.

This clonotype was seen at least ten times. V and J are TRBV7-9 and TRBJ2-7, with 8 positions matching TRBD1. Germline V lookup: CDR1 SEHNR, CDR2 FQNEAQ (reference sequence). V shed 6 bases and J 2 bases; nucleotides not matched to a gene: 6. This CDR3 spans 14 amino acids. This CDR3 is CASSIRDRPYEQYF. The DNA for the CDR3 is TGTGCCAGCAGTATCCGGGACAGGCCCTACGAGCAGTACTTC. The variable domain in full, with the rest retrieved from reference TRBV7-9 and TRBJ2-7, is DTGVSQNPRHKITKRGQNVTFRCDPISEHNRLYWYRQTLGQGPEFLTYFQNEAQLEKSRLLSDRFSAERPKGSFSTLEIQRTEQGDSAMYLCASSIRDRPYEQYFGPGTRLTVT.

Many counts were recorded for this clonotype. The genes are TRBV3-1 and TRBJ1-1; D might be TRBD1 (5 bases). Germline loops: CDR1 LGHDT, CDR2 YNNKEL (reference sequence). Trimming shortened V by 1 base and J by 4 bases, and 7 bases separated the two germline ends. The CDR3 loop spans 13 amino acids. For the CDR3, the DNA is TGTGCCAGCAGCCAAGCAGGGAGCACTGAAGCTTTCTTT. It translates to CASSQAGSTEAFF.